This is a list of T cell receptor beta chains from one sample in a study of blood T cell repertoires in COVID-19. Repertoires were generated with immunoSEQ multiplex PCR, while TCRdb's copy carries only in-frame clones and drops some. The sample includes some 200,000 clones, over 75% seen only once; the top ten take 6.5% to 9%. The sequenced material came from PBMCs or T cells enriched from blood (not recorded which). These receptors originate from a woman aged 40 to 49 with acute COVID-19. CDR3s include the opening cysteine and the closing phenylalanine or tryptophan. Each record gives: V gene, J gene, clone size, D gene, CDR3 protein, CDR3 DNA. D genes are given only for firm matches. The size of a clone is reported for some rows only, either as once, few or many, or as a class for expanded clones.

>TRBV9|TRBJ2-3|-|-
CASSVAGGGLDTQYF
TGTGCCAGCAGCGTGGCTGGCGGGGGCTTAGATACGCAGTATTTT
>TRBV27|TRBJ1-1|-|-
CASRAQGFRNTEAFF
TGTGCCAGCAGAGCCCAGGGGTTTCGGAACACTGAAGCTTTCTTT
>TRBV2|TRBJ2-7|few|-
CASSGALGSYEQYF
TGTGCCAGCAGTGGGGCTCTGGGCTCCTACGAGCAGTACTTC
>TRBV3-1/TRBV3-2|TRBJ2-5|-|-
CASSRAGQETQYF
TGTGCCAGCAGTAGGGCGGGCCAAGAGACCCAGTACTTC
>TRBV5-1|TRBJ2-3|-|TRBD1
CASSFAKINHRDRGVDTQYF
TGCGCCAGCAGCTTCGCGAAAATAAACCACCGGGACAGGGGAGTAGATACGCAGTATTTT
>TRBV10-3|TRBJ2-2|-|-
CAISEEGALGELFF
TGTGCCATCAGTGAAGAGGGAGCGCTTGGGGAGCTGTTTTTT
>TRBV5-8|TRBJ1-4|-|-
CASSKQGANEKLFF
TGTGCCAGCAGCAAACAGGGTGCTAATGAAAAACTGTTTTTT
>TRBV21-1|TRBJ2-7|-|-
CASSRKQFYEQYF
TGTGCCAGCAGTCGGAAACAGTTCTACGAGCAGTACTTC
>TRBV28|TRBJ2-5|-|-
CASSFGGAETQYF
TGTGCCAGCAGTTTCGGGGGAGCTGAGACCCAGTACTTC
>TRBV5-1|TRBJ2-5|-|TRBD1
CASSSGQGSQETQYF
TGCGCCAGCAGCTCAGGACAGGGATCACAAGAGACCCAGTACTTC
>TRBV28|TRBJ1-4|-|TRBD1
CASSKTGVKEKLFF
TGTGCCAGCAGCAAGACAGGGGTAAAGGAAAAACTGTTTTTT
>TRBV9|TRBJ1-6|-|TRBD1
CASSVQSGGSPLHF
TGTGCCAGCAGCGTACAATCAGGGGGGTCACCCCTCCACTTT
>TRBV27|TRBJ1-1|few|-
CASRPATFRTLNTEAFF
TGTGCCAGCAGACCTGCGACATTTAGAACCTTGAACACTGAAGCTTTCTTT
>TRBV7-9|TRBJ2-2|once|-
CASSPEGGSNTGELFF
TGTGCCAGCAGCCCAGAGGGGGGGTCAAACACCGGGGAGCTGTTTTTT
>TRBV7-2|TRBJ1-5|-|-
CASSLSPGTNQPQHF
TGTGCCAGCAGCTTATCGCCAGGTACCAATCAGCCCCAGCATTTT
>TRBV2|TRBJ1-2|few|-
CASSPRGNYGYTF
TGTGCCAGCAGCCCCAGGGGTAACTATGGCTACACCTTC
>TRBV5-1|TRBJ2-3|-|TRBD2
CASSKSFSTSGEKDTQYF
TGCGCCAGCAGCAAGTCCTTCTCGACTAGCGGGGAGAAAGATACGCAGTATTTT
>TRBV5-1|TRBJ2-5|-|TRBD1
CASSLRTGTGETQYF
TGCGCCAGCAGCTTACGGACAGGGACAGGGGAGACCCAGTACTTC
>TRBV2|TRBJ1-5|-|TRBD1
CASRGDRGGQPQHF
TGTGCCAGCAGGGGGGACAGGGGTGGCCAGCCCCAGCATTTT
>TRBV28|TRBJ1-2|few|-
CASTIGSGMNYGYTF
TGTGCCAGCACTATCGGGTCAGGGATGAACTATGGCTACACCTTC
>TRBV7-2|TRBJ2-1|-|TRBD1
CASSSWTGGMNEQFF
TGTGCCAGCAGCTCTTGGACAGGGGGCATGAATGAGCAGTTCTTC
>TRBV19|TRBJ2-7|once|TRBD1
CASSMVGPRQGGYEQYF
TGTGCCAGTAGTATGGTGGGCCCAAGACAGGGGGGTTACGAGCAGTACTTC
>TRBV28|TRBJ1-2|-|TRBD1
CASSSPTGGDYGYTF
TGTGCCAGCAGCTCTCCTACAGGGGGCGACTATGGCTACACCTTC
>TRBV7-9|TRBJ2-7|-|TRBD1
CASSLGTTGGQYF
TGTGCCAGCAGCTTAGGTACCACAGGGGGACAGTACTTC
>TRBV14|TRBJ1-4|-|-
CASSQDKGPYFEKLFF
TGTGCCAGCAGCCAAGATAAGGGGCCGTATTTTGAAAAACTGTTTTTT
>TRBV5-1|TRBJ2-2|-|-
CASSGISGPTGELFF
TGCGCCAGCAGCGGAATTAGCGGTCCCACCGGGGAGCTGTTTTTT
>TRBV4-3|TRBJ1-4|-|-
CASSQGGGAQAEKLFF
TGCGCCAGCAGCCAAGGAGGGGGGGCGCAGGCTGAAAAACTGTTTTTT
>TRBV6-5|TRBJ1-1|-|-
CASSQSGRLNTEAFF
TGTGCCAGCAGTCAATCGGGAAGACTGAACACTGAAGCTTTCTTT
>TRBV18|TRBJ2-1|-|TRBD2
CASSPQVASGVYNEQFF
TGTGCCAGCTCACCACAGGTAGCTAGCGGGGTGTACAATGAGCAGTTCTTC
>TRBV19|TRBJ1-3|-|-
CASTLQTEPGNTIYF
TGTGCCAGTACCCTCCAGACAGAGCCTGGAAACACCATATATTTT
>TRBV9|TRBJ1-4|many|-
CASSVGVGGEKLFF
TGTGCCAGCAGCGTGGGCGTCGGCGGGGAAAAACTGTTTTTT
>TRBV5-1|TRBJ2-5|-|-
CASSLVGVEETQYF
TGCGCCAGCAGCTTGGTAGGGGTGGAGGAGACCCAGTACTTC
>TRBV7-9|TRBJ2-3|-|-
CASSLGFASGTDTQYF
TGTGCCAGCAGCTTAGGATTCGCTTCGGGCACAGATACGCAGTATTTT
>TRBV6-5|TRBJ1-4|-|-
CASTRATNEKLFF
TGTGCCAGCACCAGGGCAACTAATGAAAAACTGTTTTTT
>TRBV24-1|TRBJ2-2|-|TRBD1
CATSGQGITNTGELFF
TGTGCCACCAGTGGACAGGGTATCACGAACACCGGGGAGCTGTTTTTT
>TRBV28|TRBJ1-3|-|-
CASSLPGTGNTIYF
TGTGCCAGCAGTTTACCAGGGACTGGAAACACCATATATTTT
>TRBV5-4|TRBJ1-2|-|TRBD1
CASSLTGAGYGYTF
TGTGCCAGCAGCTTGACAGGGGCGGGCTATGGCTACACCTTC
>TRBV15|TRBJ1-3|few|-
CATRGFSSGNTIYF
TGTGCCACTCGGGGATTTAGCTCTGGAAACACCATATATTTT
>TRBV5-4|TRBJ1-2|few|-
CASSLEGKNYGYTF
TGTGCCAGCAGCTTGGAGGGGAAGAACTATGGCTACACCTTC
>TRBV4-1|TRBJ1-1|-|TRBD1
CASSQVPPGQGAFAFF
TGCGCCAGCAGCCAAGTCCCCCCGGGACAGGGGGCGTTCGCTTTCTTT
>TRBV19|TRBJ2-7|-|TRBD1
CASSLSSGQDYEQYF
TGTGCCAGTAGTCTCTCCTCGGGACAGGACTACGAGCAGTACTTC
>TRBV20-1|TRBJ1-2|-|TRBD1
CSASHPGQGIGYGYTF
TGCAGTGCTAGTCACCCGGGACAGGGGATTGGCTATGGCTACACCTTC
>TRBV29-1|TRBJ2-1|-|TRBD2
CSTKLAENYNEQFF
TGCAGCACAAAACTAGCGGAGAACTACAATGAGCAGTTCTTC
>TRBV27|TRBJ2-7|-|TRBD2
CASSRGQRGGIYEQYF
TGTGCCAGCAGTAGGGGCCAGCGGGGGGGAATCTACGAGCAGTACTTC
>TRBV29-1|TRBJ2-3|-|-
CSVKPRTSTDTQYF
TGCAGCGTCAAACCCCGGACTAGCACAGATACGCAGTATTTT
>TRBV9|TRBJ2-1|-|TRBD1
CASSVTGTGGYNEQFF
TGTGCCAGCAGTGTTACCGGGACAGGGGGGTACAATGAGCAGTTCTTC
>TRBV6-2/TRBV6-3|TRBJ2-1|-|TRBD2
CASSILAALRNEQFF
TGTGCCAGCAGCATACTAGCGGCATTACGGAATGAGCAGTTCTTC
>TRBV27|TRBJ1-2|-|TRBD1
CASSARTGTGHGYTF
TGTGCCAGCAGTGCCCGAACCGGGACAGGTCATGGCTACACCTTC
>TRBV21-1|TRBJ2-1|once|-
CASSNLRGGRNEQFF
TGTGCCAGCAGCAACTTGAGGGGGGGCAGGAATGAGCAGTTCTTC
>TRBV19|TRBJ1-4|-|TRBD1
CASSTSGTVGEKLFF
TGTGCCAGTAGCACCTCGGGGACAGTGGGCGAAAAACTGTTTTTT
>TRBV28|TRBJ1-2|-|-
CASRSRAHYGYTF
TGTGCCAGCAGGTCCAGGGCGCACTATGGCTACACCTTC
>TRBV4-1|TRBJ1-3|-|TRBD1
CASSRFQGAQGNTIYF
TGCGCCAGCAGCAGATTTCAGGGGGCGCAGGGAAACACCATATATTTT
>TRBV4-2|TRBJ1-2|-|-
CASSHGGGQGYGYTF
TGTGCCAGCAGCCACGGGGGGGGTCAAGGCTATGGCTACACCTTC
>TRBV30|TRBJ1-3|-|-
CASRGLGNTIYF
TGTGCCTCCAGGGGCCTCGGAAACACCATATATTTT